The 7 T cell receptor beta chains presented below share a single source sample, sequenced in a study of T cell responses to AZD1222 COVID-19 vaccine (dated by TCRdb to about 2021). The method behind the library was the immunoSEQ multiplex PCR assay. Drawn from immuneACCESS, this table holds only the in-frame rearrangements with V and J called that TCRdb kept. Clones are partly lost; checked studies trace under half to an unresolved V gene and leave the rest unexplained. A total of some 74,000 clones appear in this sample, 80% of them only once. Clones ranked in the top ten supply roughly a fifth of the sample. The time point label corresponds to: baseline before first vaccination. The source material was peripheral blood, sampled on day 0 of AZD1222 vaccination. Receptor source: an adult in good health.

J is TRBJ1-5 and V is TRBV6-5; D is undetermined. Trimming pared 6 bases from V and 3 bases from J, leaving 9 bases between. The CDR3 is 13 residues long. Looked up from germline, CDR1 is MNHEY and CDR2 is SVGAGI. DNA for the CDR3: TGTGCCAGCAGCTTCGATCACAATCAGCCCCAGCATTTT. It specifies CASSFDHNQPQHF.

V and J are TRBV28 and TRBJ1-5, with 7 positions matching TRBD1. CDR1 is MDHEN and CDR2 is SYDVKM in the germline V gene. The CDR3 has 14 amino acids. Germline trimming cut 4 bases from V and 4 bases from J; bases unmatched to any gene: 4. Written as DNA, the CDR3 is TGTGCCAGCAGTTCTACAGGGGCGAATCAGCCCCAGCATTTT. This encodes CASSSTGANQPQHF.

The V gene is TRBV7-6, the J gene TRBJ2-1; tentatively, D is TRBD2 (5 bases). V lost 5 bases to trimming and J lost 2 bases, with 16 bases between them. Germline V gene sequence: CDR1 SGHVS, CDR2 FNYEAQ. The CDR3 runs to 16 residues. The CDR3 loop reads CASSPAAGQPYNEQFF. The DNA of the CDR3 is TGTGCCAGCAGCCCCGCCGCGGGTCAACCCTACAATGAGCAGTTCTTC.

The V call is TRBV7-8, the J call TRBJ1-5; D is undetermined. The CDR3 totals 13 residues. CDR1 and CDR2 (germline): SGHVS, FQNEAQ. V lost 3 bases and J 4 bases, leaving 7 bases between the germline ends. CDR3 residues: CASSLGQNQPQHF. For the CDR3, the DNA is TGTGCCAGCAGCTTGGGCCAGAATCAGCCCCAGCATTTT.

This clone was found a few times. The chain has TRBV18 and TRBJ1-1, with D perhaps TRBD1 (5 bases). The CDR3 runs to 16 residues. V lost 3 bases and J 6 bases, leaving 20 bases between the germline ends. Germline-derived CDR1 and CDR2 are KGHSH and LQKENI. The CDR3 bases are TGTGCCAGCTCACCTCGATCTTCAGGGTCTGGACCTGAAGCTTTCTTT. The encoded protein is CASSPRSSGSGPEAFF.

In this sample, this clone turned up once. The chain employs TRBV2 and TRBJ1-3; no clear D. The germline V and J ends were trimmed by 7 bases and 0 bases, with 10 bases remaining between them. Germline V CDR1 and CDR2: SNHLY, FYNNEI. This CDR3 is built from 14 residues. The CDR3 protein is CASKLSNSGNTIYF. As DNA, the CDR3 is TGTGCCAGCAAGTTAAGTAACTCTGGAAACACCATATATTTT.

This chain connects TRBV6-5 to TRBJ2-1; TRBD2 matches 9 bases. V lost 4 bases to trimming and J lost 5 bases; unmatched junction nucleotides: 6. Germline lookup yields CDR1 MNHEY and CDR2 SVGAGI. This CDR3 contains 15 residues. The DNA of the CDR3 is TGTGCCAGCAGTTTGGCGGGGGGGGTGAACAATGAGCAGTTCTTC. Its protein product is CASSLAGGVNNEQFF.